The 23 T cell receptor beta chains below all came from one sample that was sequenced in a study of identical twins. TCRdb passed the 5' RACE reads through MiXCR, listing each CDR3 protein once. The repertoire holds 300,000 to 400,000 distinct CDR3 sequences, with 12% as singletons. These records were also assigned to another study, of yellow fever vaccine responses in identical twins.

The specimen was CD8+ T cells sorted from blood. Source of these receptors: a young woman in good health.

The rearrangement joins TRBV4-1 to TRBJ1-1, with D maybe TRBD1 (6 bases). Germline lookup yields CDR1 MGHRA and CDR2 YSYEKL. This CDR3 contains 14 residues. The V end was cut by 5 bases, the J end by 5 bases, with 15 bases between. The CDR3: CASSWGPGATEAFF. The CDR3 nucleotides are TGCGCCAGCAGCTGGGGGCCGGGGGCGACTGAAGCTTTCTTT.

This chain uses TRBV6-5 with TRBJ2-3; the D is unclear. The V gene's germline CDR1 is MNHEY and CDR2 SVGAGI. V was cut by 4 bases and J by 2 bases, with 13 bases left in between. CDR3 length: 15 amino acids. The DNA for the CDR3 is TGTGCCAGCAGTTTCCTAGAGCCGCTCACAGATACGCAGTATTTT. This codes for CASSFLEPLTDTQYF.

This clonotype has just a few counts. CDR3 sequence: CSARDQQGVNTGELFF. CDR3 sequence (DNA): TGCAGTGCTAGAGATCAGCAGGGGGTGAACACCGGGGAGCTGTTTTTT. The rearrangement uses TRBV20-1 and TRBJ2-2; 7 bases map to TRBD1. The CDR3 sequence is 16 residues long. Germline CDR1 is DFQATT and CDR2 is SNEGSKA (reference sequence). Trimming removed 0 bases from V and 1 base from J; junction bases left unmatched: 5.

This clonotype was found a few times. The V and J genes are TRBV11-1 and TRBJ2-2; D possibly uses TRBD1 or TRBD2 (6 bases each). Germline V gene data show CDR1 as SGHAT and CDR2 as FQDESV (reference sequence). Between the trimmed V and J ends, which lost 6 bases and 2 bases, there was a span of 22 bases. This CDR3 region has 18 residues. The CDR3, as DNA: TGTGCCAGCAGACTCCGGGGGCGAGCGGACGTAAACACCGGGGAGCTGTTTTTT. Amino acids: CASRLRGRADVNTGELFF.

The chain carries TRBV3-1 and TRBJ2-3, with 12 bases that match TRBD2. The CDR3 has 16 amino acids. The germline gives CDR1 LGHDT, CDR2 YNNKEL (reference sequence). V lost 2 bases and J lost 3; bases outside the gene matches: 3. The CDR3 is CASSQPSGGGTDTQYF. The CDR3 nucleotides are TGTGCCAGCAGCCAACCTAGCGGGGGGGGAACAGATACGCAGTATTTT.

This clonotype was found a few times. CDR3 sequence (DNA): TGCAGTGCTGACAGCGGGTACCAAGAGACCCAGTACTTC. Translated, it gives CSADSGYQETQYF. V gene TRBV20-1 combines with J gene TRBJ2-5; maybe TRBD2 (6 bases). The CDR3 covers 13 residues. Germline CDR1 and CDR2: DFQATT and SNEGSKA (reference sequence). V lost 5 bases and J lost 0, with 10 bases in between.

The rearrangement links TRBV4-1 to TRBJ2-7; no reliable D call. This CDR3 is 13 amino acids long. V was trimmed by 6 bases and J by 3 bases, leaving 12 bases between them. Germline V gives CDR1 MGHRA, CDR2 YSYEKL. For the CDR3, the DNA is TGCGCCAGCAGTACTAACTTCGGCTACGAGCAGTACTTC. This encodes CASSTNFGYEQYF.

This clonotype was observed many times. The rearrangement links TRBV29-1 to TRBJ1-1, with D tentatively TRBD1 (6 bases). The CDR3 runs 11 residues. V dropped 4 bases and J dropped 13 bases, with 16 bases sitting between them. The V gene's germline CDR1 is SQVTM and CDR2 ANQGSEA. This chain's CDR3 is CSVGTAPEVFF. CDR3 bases: TGCAGCGTTGGGACAGCCCCGGAGGTTTTCTTT.

V is TRBV3-1 and J is TRBJ1-2; TRBD1 matches at 9 bases. Germline V gene data show CDR1 as LGHDT and CDR2 as YNNKEL (reference sequence). V lost 2 bases to trimming and J lost 0 bases; unmatched junction nucleotides: 10. The CDR3 length is 18 residues. The CDR3 nucleotides are TGTGCCAGCAGCCAACTCCGGGACAGGGCCATAGCTAACTATGGCTACACCTTC. This gives the protein CASSQLRDRAIANYGYTF.

The table lists this clonotype with a few counts. V usage is TRBV7-8 and J usage is TRBJ2-7; 9 bases line up with TRBD1. The CDR3 has 18 residues. J gave up 3 bases and V 0 bases, and 12 bases lay outside the gene matches. From germline, CDR1 is SGHVS and CDR2 FQNEAQ. The CDR3 DNA reads TGTGCCAGCAGCTTAGCCGAGAGCCGGACAGGGGACCGCTACGAGCAGTACGTC. This gives the protein CASSLAESRTGDRYEQYV.

V usage is TRBV2 and J usage is TRBJ2-5; D gene unclear. Germline-derived CDR1 and CDR2 are SNHLY and FYNNEI. Trimming took off 6 bases at V and 0 bases at J, with 8 bases between the two ends. This CDR3 has 13 residues. CDR3 bases: TGTGCCAGCAGGGCAGAGTACCAAGAGACCCAGTACTTC. This translates into CASRAEYQETQYF.

This clonotype was picked up a small number of times. V gene TRBV20-1 combines with J gene TRBJ2-7, with 14 bases that match TRBD2. The junction had 10 bases not matched to a gene; V was cut back by 4 bases and J by 2 bases. Germline V gene lookup returns CDR1 DFQATT and CDR2 SNEGSKA (reference sequence). The CDR3 totals 17 residues. The CDR3 coding sequence is TGCAGTGCTAAGTGGGGACTAGCGGGAGATAAAACCTACGAGCAGTACTTC. Protein: CSAKWGLAGDKTYEQYF.

This clonotype has more than one count but fewer than ten. The chain links TRBV5-1 to TRBJ2-6, with 7 bases that match TRBD2. Trimming removed 0 bases from V and 0 bases from J; junction bases left unmatched: 18. CDR1 and CDR2 (germline): SGHRS, YFSETQ. The CDR3 consists of 22 residues. Here the CDR3 reads CASSLAWNPTPAGDSGANVLTF. DNA of the CDR3: TGCGCCAGCAGCTTGGCCTGGAACCCCACTCCCGCGGGGGACTCTGGGGCCAACGTCCTGACTTTC.

The V and J genes are TRBV10-3 and TRBJ1-2; D unresolved. Trimming left V 3 bases short and J 4 bases short, with 9 bases between. Germline assignment: CDR1 ENHRY and CDR2 SYGVKD. CDR3 length: 13 residues. In DNA, the CDR3 is TGTGCCATCAGTGACCCAGGAAGCTATGGCTACACCTTC. Its translation: CAISDPGSYGYTF.

This clonotype was seen repeatedly, ten times or more. The chain couples TRBV20-1 to TRBJ2-7; D is perhaps TRBD2 (5 bases). This CDR3 comprises 13 residues. The germline CDR1 and CDR2 sequences are DFQATT and SNEGSKA (reference sequence). The V and J ends lost 1 base and 0 bases respectively, with 7 bases between them. The chain's CDR3 is CSARARDSYEQYV. DNA for the CDR3: TGCAGTGCTAGAGCCCGGGACTCCTACGAGCAGTACGTC.

In this sample, this clonotype turned up a few times. The V gene is TRBV24-1, the J gene TRBJ2-3; D unresolved. Germline CDR1 is KGHDR and CDR2 is SFDVKD. This CDR3 comprises 13 residues. V lost 5 bases to trimming and J lost 9 bases, with 14 bases between them. Here the CDR3 DNA reads TGTGCCACCAGTGTACTCTGGCCCCCAACGCAGTATTTT. Translation gives CATSVLWPPTQYF.

The genes are TRBV10-3 and TRBJ2-3, with 9 nucleotides matching TRBD2. Per the germline V gene, CDR1 is ENHRY and CDR2 is SYGVKD. CDR3 size: 17 residues. V lost 2 bases to trimming and J lost 4 bases; unmatched junction nucleotides: 10. CDR3 sequence reads: CAISEGSGGRASDTQYF. The CDR3 DNA is TGTGCCATCAGTGAGGGGTCTGGCGGGAGGGCCTCAGATACGCAGTATTTT.

Only a few counts were recorded for this clonotype. V and J are TRBV14 and TRBJ1-6, with 9 bases aligning to TRBD1. Germline V gene lookup returns CDR1 SGHDN and CDR2 FVKESK. There are 16 residues in the CDR3. With V trimmed by 4 bases and J by 9 bases, 10 bases remained unmatched. For the CDR3, the DNA is TGTGCCAGCAGCCCTACTCGGGACAGGGATCTTTCACCCCTCCACTTT. Translating gives CASSPTRDRDLSPLHF.

This chain uses TRBV11-2 with TRBJ2-7; 10 positions match TRBD1. The CDR3 runs 20 residues. The V segment lost 4 bases and the J segment 1 base; nucleotides outside the gene matches: 19. Germline V gene lookup returns CDR1 SGHAT and CDR2 FQNNGV. CDR3 nucleotide sequence: TGTGCCAGCAGCTGGACAGGGGGTCGGAAGAGCGGGAGTGGGTCCTACGAGCAGTACTTC. This encodes CASSWTGGRKSGSGSYEQYF.

This clonotype was found a few times. The V and J genes are TRBV11-2 and TRBJ2-1; maybe TRBD2 (6 bases). Germline lookup yields CDR1 SGHAT and CDR2 FQNNGV. Trimming took off 0 bases at V and 0 bases at J, with 9 bases between the two ends. The CDR3 consists of 16 residues. The CDR3 DNA reads as TGTGCCAGCAGCTTAGACGGGGGACGCTCCTACAATGAGCAGTTCTTC. Its translation is CASSLDGGRSYNEQFF.

This clonotype has a count of ten or more. The V and J genes are TRBV11-2 and TRBJ2-2; TRBD2 aligns across 7 bases. CDR3 length equals 15 residues. Losses at the gene ends were 1 base for V and 4 bases for J; bases not matched to a gene: 3. Per the germline V gene, CDR1 is SGHAT and CDR2 is FQNNGV. The CDR3: CASSLAGGVTGELFF. The CDR3 DNA reads as TGTGCCAGCAGCTTAGCGGGAGGAGTCACCGGGGAGCTGTTTTTT.

As DNA, the CDR3 is TGTGCCACCAGCAGAGATCGTGGGGACTCGTATGGCTACACCTTC. Its translation: CATSRDRGDSYGYTF. The V and J genes are TRBV15 and TRBJ1-2, with D possibly TRBD1 on 5 matching bases. Trimming took off 0 bases at V and 5 bases at J, with 13 bases between the two ends. The CDR3 loop spans 15 amino acids. Per germline, CDR1 LNHNV and CDR2 YYDKDF (reference sequence).

The table lists this clonotype with a few counts. The chain uses TRBV7-8 and TRBJ2-1; TRBD2 matches 14 bases. CDR1 is SGHVS and CDR2 is FQNEAQ in the germline V gene. The CDR3 has 15 residues. V shed 6 bases, J shed 8 bases, and the junction held 6 bases outside the gene matches. CDR3 region: CASSHGLAGGYEQFF. The CDR3 DNA reads as TGTGCCAGCAGTCATGGACTAGCGGGGGGATATGAGCAGTTCTTC.